The present TCR beta chain was sequenced within a study of early T cells in non-severe SARS-CoV-2 infection. On the study more broadly: Whole-blood bulk RNA, unsorted, was sequenced, and chains were unpaired.

The TCR library protocol was used to attach unique molecular identifiers. These identifiers were attached to individual cDNA molecules. TCRdb itself ran the 5' RACE reads through MiXCR, one entry per CDR3 protein. The sample lists tens of thousands of distinct CDR3 sequences; around 12% were seen once. Germline lookup yields CDR1 SGHTA and CDR2 FQGNSA. There are 14 residues in the CDR3. Trimming left V 6 bases short and J 4 bases short, with 15 bases between. The clonotype originates from an adult who was a healthcare worker with PCR-confirmed SARS-CoV-2 infection or an uninfected control (not recorded which). This chain connects TRBV7-2 to TRBJ1-1; D is perhaps TRBD1 (6 bases). The sample consisted of whole blood. Here the CDR3 reads CASSYRAGGTEAFF. Here the CDR3 DNA reads TGTGCCAGCAGTTACAGGGCTGGGGGCACTGAAGCTTTCTTT.